The 17 T cell receptor beta chains below all came from one sample that was sequenced in a study of immune characteristics of hereditary and idiopathic chronic pancreatitis. Chronic pancreatitis tissue was collected during total pancreatectomy with islet autotransplantation. The data were produced by immunoSEQ multiplex PCR, yet TCRdb's version contains in-frame clones alone and is incomplete. The sample has approximately 2,000 clones, 77% seen once. Sequencing used pancreas tissue with idiopathic chronic pancreatitis. The receptors shown here come from a human donor with chronic pancreatitis.

This clone was detected only a few times. The chain uses TRBV4-2 and TRBJ1-2, with unresolved D. Per the germline V gene, CDR1 is LGHNA and CDR2 is YNFKEQ. CDR3 size: 14 residues. Trimming removed 0 bases at V and 4 bases at J, with 9 bases between. Here the CDR3 reads CASSQETAIYGYTF. In DNA form, the CDR3 reads TGTGCCAGCAGCCAAGAGACGGCGATCTATGGCTACACCTTC.

In its sample, this clone was seen once. CDR3 in DNA: TGTGCCGAAGATGGGGGGCCGGATGAGCAGTTCTTC. Translated, it gives CAEDGGPDEQFF. The V call is TRBV7-9, the J call TRBJ2-1; D possibly matches TRBD1 or TRBD2 (6 bases each). The germline gives CDR1 SEHNR, CDR2 FQNEAQ (reference sequence). V lost 11 bases and J lost 8, with 16 bases in between. The CDR3 has 12 amino acids.

This sequence joins TRBV4-2 and TRBJ2-1; TRBD2 matches 8 bases. The CDR3 is 15 amino acids. Unmatched junction bases numbered 5, after V lost 2 bases and J lost 5 bases. From germline, CDR1 is LGHNA and CDR2 YNFKEQ. CDR3 bases: TGTGCCAGCAGCCAAAGCGGGAGCAGTCACAATGAGCAGTTCTTC. Its translation: CASSQSGSSHNEQFF.

This clone appeared a few times. The chain combines TRBV27 with TRBJ2-1; D unclear. This CDR3 comprises 16 residues. Looked up from germline, CDR1 is MNHEY and CDR2 is SMNVEV (reference sequence). V gave up 3 bases and J gave up 4 bases, with 16 bases separating them. The CDR3 loop reads CASSFLPVRNYNEQFF. CDR3 nucleotides: TGTGCCAGCAGTTTCCTTCCGGTCAGGAATTACAATGAGCAGTTCTTC.

This rearrangement joins TRBV29-1 to TRBJ2-3; D remains ambiguous. Germline lookup yields CDR1 SQVTM and CDR2 ANQGSEA. The CDR3 covers 13 residues. The CDR3 DNA reads TGCAGTTTCCATCCTGCCCAGGCAGATACGCAGTATTTT. Translating it yields CSFHPAQADTQYF.

The rearrangement uses TRBV18 and TRBJ2-5, with no clear D. The V end lost 4 bases, the J end lost 2 bases, and 5 bases lay between the germline ends. In germline, CDR1 is KGHSH, CDR2 LQKENI. This CDR3 contains 12 residues. The CDR3 DNA sequence: TGTGCCAGCTCACGCCCACAAGAGACCCAGTACTTC. Protein product: CASSRPQETQYF.

The chain has TRBV20-1 and TRBJ2-3, with 9 bases fitting TRBD2. In germline, CDR1 is DFQATT, CDR2 SNEGSKA (reference sequence). Trimming at V came to 3 bases and at J to 4 bases, leaving 14 bases not matched to a gene. There are 17 residues in the CDR3. CDR3 in DNA: TGCAGTGCTAGTGAATTAGTAGCGGGAGAGTCCCCAGATACGCAGTATTTT. It yields the protein CSASELVAGESPDTQYF.

As regards this clone: This may come from a read error, since a much larger clone is one base off. The same CDR3 can be traced to other DNA sequences in this sample. V gene TRBV19 combines with J gene TRBJ2-7; D may correspond to TRBD1 or TRBD2 (5 bases each). The ends were cut back, 5 bases at V and 2 bases at J, with 10 bases in the middle. The CDR3 spans 13 residues. CDR1 is LNHDA, CDR2 SQIVND, per germline (reference sequence). The CDR3 sequence: CASSRDETYEQYF. As DNA, the CDR3 is TGTGCCAGTAGTCGGGACGAGACCTACGAGCAGTACTTC.

The chain employs TRBV15 and TRBJ1-5, with TRBD1 identical over 7 bases. Germline-derived CDR1 and CDR2 are LNHNV and YYDKDF (reference sequence). V lost 3 bases, J lost 3 bases, and 5 bases stayed unmatched. The CDR3 length is 15 residues. The CDR3 nucleotides read TGTGCCACCAGCAGGACAGGGAGAGACAATCAGCCCCAGCATTTT. Its translation: CATSRTGRDNQPQHF.

This rearrangement joins TRBV30 to TRBJ1-3; D is unresolved. The CDR3 loop spans 12 amino acids. The V end lost 3 bases, the J end lost 5 bases, and 8 bases lay between the germline ends. The germline gives CDR1 GTSNPN, CDR2 SVGIG (reference sequence). This CDR3 is CAWRARRNTIYF. CDR3 DNA sequence: TGTGCCTGGAGAGCTCGGAGAAACACCATATATTTT.

V gene TRBV4-2 combines with J gene TRBJ2-1, with 7 bases fitting TRBD1. From germline, CDR1 is LGHNA and CDR2 YNFKEQ. V was pared by 0 bases and J by 4 bases, with 6 bases of the junction left unmatched. The CDR3 is 16 amino acids. In DNA form, the CDR3 reads TGTGCCAGCAGCCAAGATATGACGGGACAGTACAATGAGCAGTTCTTC. This sequence encodes CASSQDMTGQYNEQFF.

This chain connects TRBV28 to TRBJ1-5; 10 nucleotides align to TRBD1. Trimming removed 6 bases from V and 2 bases from J; junction bases left unmatched: 7. The CDR3 loop spans 16 amino acids. Germline CDR1 is MDHEN and CDR2 is SYDVKM. CDR3 sequence reads: CASSQTGGVGNQPQHF. CDR3 sequence (DNA): TGTGCCAGCAGCCAGACAGGGGGCGTAGGCAATCAGCCCCAGCATTTT.

The gene calls are TRBV7-8 and TRBJ1-6; tentatively, D is TRBD1 (6 bases). This CDR3 contains 12 residues. The V end was cut by 8 bases, the J end by 7 bases, with 9 bases between. CDR1 and CDR2 (germline): SGHVS, FQNEAQ. The CDR3, as DNA: TGTGCCAGCGGGACAAGGAATTCACCCCTCCACTTT. It specifies CASGTRNSPLHF.

The table lists this clone with a count of one. This chain connects TRBV10-2 to TRBJ2-1; TRBD2 agrees at 13 bases. The CDR3 loop spans 14 amino acids. Germline V lookup: CDR1 WSHSY, CDR2 SAAADI. Unmatched junction bases numbered 3, after V lost 8 bases and J lost 5 bases. The CDR3 region has the DNA TGCGCCAGCGGGACTAGCGGGGCTGACAATGAGCAGTTCTTC. It codes for CASGTSGADNEQFF.

The V gene is TRBV28, the J gene TRBJ2-5; tentative D call: TRBD2 (5 bases). The CDR3 loop spans 15 amino acids. V dropped 6 bases and J dropped 5 bases, with 19 bases sitting between them. Germline V gene data show CDR1 as MDHEN and CDR2 as SYDVKM. CDR3 DNA sequence: TGTGCCAGCAGCCTGCAAGGGCTCGGGAAGGAGACCCAGTACTTC. Its protein is CASSLQGLGKETQYF.

V and J are TRBV9 and TRBJ1-5; D possibly corresponds to TRBD1 (5 bases). The V end lost 7 bases, the J end lost 1 base, and 12 bases lay between the germline ends. CDR1 and CDR2 (germline): SGDLS, YYNGEE. The CDR3 is 14 residues long. The chain's CDR3 is CASGDGGSNQPQHF. The CDR3 region has the DNA TGTGCCAGCGGGGACGGAGGGAGCAATCAGCCCCAGCATTTT.

This clone was observed once. This chain links TRBV5-8 with TRBJ2-7; 9 bases fit TRBD2. CDR1 and CDR2 from the germline V gene are SGHTS and YDEGEE. The CDR3 is made up of 14 amino acids. The V gene end was trimmed by 4 bases and the J gene end by 5 bases; junction bases not matched to a gene: 7. The DNA for the CDR3 is TGTGCCAGCAGCCGACGGCTAGCGGGAAACGAGCAGTACTTC. Amino acids: CASSRRLAGNEQYF.